The 3 T cell receptor beta chains below come from one sample, sequenced in a study of cytomegalovirus exposure and HLA in healthy donors. Both 60 Vbeta primers and 13 Jbeta primers went into the PCR. The method was immunoSEQ multiplex PCR; TCRdb's version includes in-frame clones alone and lacks a portion of them. The sample records about 190,000 clones, around 75% being singletons. Sequencing was performed on PBMCs. Every receptor here comes from a woman aged 30 to 39 in good health and CMV-seropositive.

The rearrangement links TRBV5-1 to TRBJ2-7; TRBD1 aligns across 9 bases. In germline, CDR1 is SGHRS, CDR2 YFSETQ. The CDR3 extends over 14 amino acids. V was pared by 2 bases and J by 4 bases, with 4 bases of the junction left unmatched. CDR3 amino acids: CASSFGTGSYEQYF. The CDR3 region has the DNA TGCGCCAGCAGCTTCGGGACAGGGTCGTACGAGCAGTACTTC.

The sample holds one count of this clone. The CDR3 here is CASSETRDSYNEQFF. In nucleotides, the CDR3 is TGTGCCAGCAGCGAGACTAGGGACTCCTACAATGAGCAGTTCTTC. The chain is built from TRBV11-2 and TRBJ2-1, with TRBD2 as a possible D gene (6 bases). The CDR3 consists of 15 residues. The V gene lost 5 bases and the J gene lost 0 bases, with 11 bases spanning the gap. Germline-derived CDR1 and CDR2 are SGHAT and FQNNGV.

V and J are TRBV27 and TRBJ2-5; no reliable D call. CDR3 length: 13 residues. Germline-derived CDR1 and CDR2 are MNHEY and SMNVEV (reference sequence). V gave up 5 bases and J gave up 7 bases, with 14 bases separating them. CDR3 protein: CASSPDLRRTQYF. As DNA, the CDR3 is TGTGCCAGCAGTCCAGACCTGAGGAGGACCCAGTACTTC.